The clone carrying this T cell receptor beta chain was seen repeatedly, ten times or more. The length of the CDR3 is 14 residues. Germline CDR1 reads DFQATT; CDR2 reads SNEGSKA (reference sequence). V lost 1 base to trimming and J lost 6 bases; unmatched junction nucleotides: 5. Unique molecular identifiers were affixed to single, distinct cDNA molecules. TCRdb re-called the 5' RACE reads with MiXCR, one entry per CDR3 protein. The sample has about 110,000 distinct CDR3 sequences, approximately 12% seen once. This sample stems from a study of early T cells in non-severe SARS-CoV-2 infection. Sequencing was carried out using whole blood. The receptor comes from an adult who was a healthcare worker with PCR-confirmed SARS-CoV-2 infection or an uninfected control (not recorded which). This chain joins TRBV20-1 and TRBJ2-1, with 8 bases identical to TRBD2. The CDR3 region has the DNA TGCAGTGCTAGAGGACTAGCGAGAGTCAATGAGCAGTTCTTC. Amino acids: CSARGLARVNEQFF.